The entry below describes one TCR beta chain. This CDR3 is built from 15 residues. Trimming pared 1 base from V and 0 bases from J, leaving 6 bases between. Germline CDR1 LGHNA, CDR2 YSLEER. This entry belongs to a study of blood T cell repertoires in COVID-19. At the level of the study: Sources were T cells, B-cell-depleted T cells, or PBMCs; the material itself was cDNA or gDNA.

In the study's own analysis: Estimation of nucleated cell counts relied on the amplification of reference gene primers. TCRdb's copy holds only in-frame clones and misses some; the assay was immunoSEQ multiplex PCR. V, J and clone size derive from that table, while D and trimming were established from the DNA sequence. The repertoire holds about 130,000 clones, with approximately 85% as singletons. This sequence was found in an elderly woman with COVID-19, enrolled during active disease. The V and J genes are TRBV4-3 and TRBJ2-2; no clear D gene. The specimen was peripheral blood. CDR3 sequence (DNA): TGCGCCAGCAGCCAAGGCACAACGAACACCGGGGAGCTGTTTTTT. Translating gives CASSQGTTNTGELFF.